This is a list of T cell receptor beta chains from one sample in a study of technical replicates of blood from a few donors. Assay used: immunoSEQ multiplex PCR; TCRdb lists only in-frame clones, some missing. The sample carries about 71,000 clones, just under 97% recorded once. Material: T cells isolated from PBMCs. The receptors originated from a human donor in good health. Each CDR3 is given with its conserved first and last residue. Fields, in order: clone size, D gene, J gene, V gene, CDR3 protein, CDR3 DNA. D genes are given only for firm matches. Rows may omit the clone size; those that give it use once, few, many or a size class.

.	TRBD1	TRBJ1-2	TRBV6-5	CASRSRTGDNYGYTF	TGTGCCAGCAGATCGAGGACAGGGGATAACTATGGCTACACCTTC
.	.	TRBJ1-6	TRBV7-8	CASSLAPAGEINSPLHF	TGTGCCAGCAGCTTAGCTCCTGCAGGGGAGATTAATTCACCCCTCCACTTT
.	TRBD2	TRBJ2-5	TRBV6-4	CASSQSPGGQETQYF	TGTGCCAGCAGTCAATCTCCGGGGGGGCAAGAGACCCAGTACTTC
once	TRBD2	TRBJ2-7	TRBV6-5	CASSKMGLGGEQYF	TGTGCCAGCAGTAAAATGGGACTAGGCGGCGAGCAGTACTTC
.	TRBD2	TRBJ2-7	TRBV5-1	CASSKWTSGASYEQYF	TGCGCCAGCAGTAAATGGACTAGCGGGGCCTCCTACGAGCAGTACTTC
.	.	TRBJ1-5	TRBV6-5	CASSNQGGQPQHF	TGTGCCAGCAGCAATCAGGGAGGCCAGCCCCAGCATTTT
once	.	TRBJ2-5	TRBV21-1	CLNPGHSFSGGETQYF	TGTCTCAATCCGGGACACTCTTTTAGTGGGGGAGAGACCCAGTACTTC
.	.	TRBJ2-3	TRBV28	CASSLAGTDTQYF	TGTGCCAGCAGTTTGGCGGGGACAGATACGCAGTATTTT
.	TRBD1	TRBJ2-1	TRBV6-5	CASSYGTGNEQFF	TGTGCCAGCAGTTACGGGACAGGGAATGAGCAGTTCTTC
.	.	TRBJ2-1	TRBV29-1	CSVEGRSYNEQFF	TGCAGCGTTGAAGGGAGGTCCTACAATGAGCAGTTCTTC
.	.	TRBJ1-5	TRBV27	CASSLFGSQPQHF	TGTGCCAGCAGTTTATTCGGGAGTCAGCCCCAGCATTTT
.	.	TRBJ2-7	TRBV6-1	CASRLAPQGAYEQYF	TGTGCCAGCAGGCTGGCCCCTCAAGGGGCCTACGAGCAGTACTTC
.	.	TRBJ2-5	TRBV30	CAWSGGQGGATQYF	TGTGCCTGGAGTGGGGGGCAGGGGGGTGCGACCCAGTACTTC
.	.	TRBJ2-7	TRBV7-9	CASSLSEGPYEQYF	TGTGCCAGCAGCTTATCGGAGGGCCCCTACGAGCAGTACTTC
.	TRBD1	TRBJ1-1	TRBV2	CASSDRSGGTEAFF	TGTGCCAGCAGTGATCGGTCAGGGGGCACTGAAGCTTTCTTT
once	.	TRBJ1-5	TRBV6-4	CASSSGAGGGNQPQHF	TGTGCCAGCAGTAGTGGGGCCGGGGGGGGCAATCAGCCCCAGCATTTT
.	TRBD1	TRBJ2-7	TRBV5-1	CASSWIVFGRSDRARGYEQYF	TGCGCCAGCAGCTGGATAGTCTTTGGTCGGTCGGACAGGGCCCGGGGCTACGAGCAGTACTTC
.	TRBD2	TRBJ2-1	TRBV7-3	CASSLTSGTSLDEQFF	TGTGCCAGCAGCTTAACCTCCGGGACTAGCCTGGATGAGCAGTTCTTC
once	.	TRBJ2-2	TRBV19	CATTNTGELFF	TGTGCCACAACGAACACCGGGGAGCTGTTTTTT
.	.	TRBJ2-7	TRBV6-5	CASKSRSFYEQYF	TGTGCCAGCAAGAGCAGGTCGTTCTACGAGCAGTACTTC
.	.	TRBJ2-7	TRBV7-2	CASSKPSNFYEQYF	TGTGCCAGCAGCAAACCGTCGAACTTTTACGAGCAGTACTTC
.	.	TRBJ1-1	TRBV18	CASSRGDTEAFF	TGTGCCAGCTCACGCGGGGACACTGAAGCTTTCTTT
.	TRBD1	TRBJ1-5	TRBV6-4	CASSGLNETGSNQPQHF	TGTGCCAGCAGTGGGTTAAACGAGACAGGGAGCAATCAGCCCCAGCATTTT
.	.	TRBJ1-5	TRBV7-9	CASSLTGFNQPQHF	TGTGCCAGCAGCTTGACAGGTTTCAATCAGCCCCAGCATTTT
.	.	TRBJ1-1	TRBV7-9	CASSSATGQKAFF	TGTGCCAGCAGCTCCGCGACAGGTCAAAAAGCTTTCTTT
.	TRBD2	TRBJ2-7	TRBV7-9	CASSARTRYEQYF	TGTGCCAGCAGCGCACGGACTAGATACGAGCAGTACTTC
.	TRBD1	TRBJ1-4	TRBV5-6	CASSLVGTATNEKLFF	TGTGCCAGCAGCTTGGTTGGGACAGCAACTAATGAAAAACTGTTTTTT
.	TRBD1	TRBJ2-1	TRBV25-1	CASSDSPGQGAGQFF	TGTGCCAGCAGTGATTCGCCCGGACAGGGGGCTGGGCAGTTCTTC
.	.	TRBJ1-4	TRBV19	CASSNTDTHNEKLFF	TGTGCCAGTAGCAATACGGACACCCATAATGAAAAACTGTTTTTT
.	TRBD1	TRBJ1-1	TRBV29-1	CSVGTGGLPLFMNTEAFF	TGCAGCGTGGGGACAGGGGGCCTCCCTCTATTCATGAACACTGAAGCTTTCTTT
.	.	TRBJ1-1	TRBV27	CASSLRGHTEAFF	TGTGCCAGCAGCCTCAGGGGACACACTGAAGCTTTCTTT
.	.	TRBJ2-7	TRBV9	CASSVRDTLGEQYF	TGTGCCAGCAGCGTCCGGGACACCCTTGGGGAGCAGTACTTC